These 27 T cell receptor beta chains originate from one sample sequenced in a study of cytomegalovirus exposure and HLA in healthy donors. PCR was performed using 60 Vbeta and 13 Jbeta primers. Method: immunoSEQ multiplex PCR; TCRdb's copy keeps in-frame clones and lacks some. Of approximately 72,000 clones listed, 65% to 70% are singletons. Material for sequencing was PBMCs. These receptors all come from a middle-aged man in good health and CMV-seropositive.

The chain is built from TRBV18 and TRBJ1-2; no clear D. V was pared by 2 bases and J by 2 bases, with 6 bases between. CDR1 KGHSH and CDR2 LQKENI come from the germline V gene. The CDR3 is made up of 13 amino acids. In DNA form, the CDR3 reads TGTGCCAGCTCACCAAGAGAAAACTATGGCTACACCTTC. Translating it yields CASSPRENYGYTF.

This chain links TRBV6-5 with TRBJ1-3; a possible D gene is TRBD1 (5 bases). Per germline, CDR1 MNHEY and CDR2 SVGAGI. The V gene lost 5 bases and the J gene lost 0 bases, with 11 bases spanning the gap. The CDR3 spans 15 residues. Here the CDR3 DNA reads TGTGCCAGCAGTGCGGGACTCAACTCTGGAAACACCATATATTTT. Encoded protein: CASSAGLNSGNTIYF.

There are a few counts of this clone. The chain is built from TRBV5-4 and TRBJ1-1, with D unresolved. This CDR3 has 13 residues. Trimming took 3 bases from V and 3 from J, leaving 9 bases between them. Germline V lookup: CDR1 SGHNT, CDR2 YYREEE (reference sequence). The chain's CDR3 is CASSSQTYTEAFF. The CDR3, as DNA: TGTGCCAGCAGCTCCCAGACTTACACTGAAGCTTTCTTT.

The rearrangement joins TRBV5-1 to TRBJ2-1; 7 bases line up with TRBD2. Per germline, CDR1 SGHRS and CDR2 YFSETQ. The CDR3 totals 17 residues. The junction had 8 bases not matched to a gene; V was cut back by 2 bases and J by 0 bases. The CDR3 spells CASSFTTSRSSYNEQFF. The DNA of the CDR3 is TGCGCCAGCAGCTTCACGACTAGCCGGAGCTCCTACAATGAGCAGTTCTTC.

DNA for the CDR3: TGTGCCAGCCGGGACTACACGTTTACCGGGGAGCTGTTTTTT. Its translation is CASRDYTFTGELFF. This rearrangement joins TRBV2 to TRBJ2-2; 7 positions match TRBD2. CDR3 length equals 14 residues. V lost 8 bases and J lost 5; bases outside the gene matches: 8. CDR1 is SNHLY, CDR2 FYNNEI, per germline.

V gene TRBV2 combines with J gene TRBJ1-6, with D possibly TRBD1 on 5 matching bases. Germline V gene data show CDR1 as SNHLY and CDR2 as FYNNEI. V was cut by 7 bases and J by 7 bases, with 11 bases left in between. This CDR3 spans 13 amino acids. The CDR3 spells CASTRDSNSPLHF. The CDR3 nucleotides read TGTGCCAGCACCCGGGACTCAAATTCACCCCTCCACTTT.

The J gene is TRBJ2-3, the V gene TRBV6-1; maybe TRBD2 (7 bases). Germline assignment: CDR1 MNHNS and CDR2 SASEGT. The germline V and J ends were trimmed by 11 bases and 1 base, with 19 bases remaining between them. The CDR3 is made up of 15 amino acids. This chain's CDR3 is CAGTWGAGGTDTQYF. The CDR3 nucleotides read TGTGCCGGCACATGGGGGGCGGGAGGCACAGATACGCAGTATTTT.

The chain combines TRBV19 with TRBJ1-3; no clear D. The germline V gene encodes CDR1 LNHDA and CDR2 SQIVND (reference sequence). Trimming left V 3 bases short and J 0 bases short, with 12 bases between. The CDR3 is 16 amino acids. CDR3: CASSIAGTISGNTIYF. CDR3 nucleotide sequence: TGTGCCAGTAGTATTGCGGGCACGATCTCTGGAAACACCATATATTTT.

This rearrangement joins TRBV10-3 to TRBJ1-1; 10 bases agree with TRBD1. Germline V gives CDR1 ENHRY, CDR2 SYGVKD. V lost 6 bases, J lost 1 base, and 2 bases stayed unmatched. This CDR3 has 14 residues. The CDR3 DNA follows: TGTGCCATCAGCGGACAGGGGGGGAACACTGAAGCTTTCTTT. Residues: CAISGQGGNTEAFF.

This clone was counted a few times. The chain is built from TRBV6-1 and TRBJ1-6; 9 bases align to TRBD1. Germline loops: CDR1 MNHNS, CDR2 SASEGT. This CDR3 region has 19 residues. The V gene end was trimmed by 3 bases and the J gene end by 6 bases; junction bases not matched to a gene: 15. The CDR3 DNA reads as TGTGCCAGCAGTGAGTTGACAGGGGGGCCCTTATCCGTTAATTCACCCCTCCACTTT. It codes for CASSELTGGPLSVNSPLHF.

The CDR3 reads CASSPTTSGANYEQYF. CDR3 in DNA: TGCGCCAGCAGCCCGACGACTAGCGGGGCGAACTACGAGCAGTACTTC. The chain couples TRBV5-1 to TRBJ2-7; the match to TRBD2 covers 11 bases. The ends lost 4 bases at V and 3 bases at J; junction bases unmatched: 9. Germline loops: CDR1 SGHRS, CDR2 YFSETQ. The CDR3 runs 16 residues.

The chain carries TRBV7-2 and TRBJ2-7; no definite D call. Trimming left V 5 bases short and J 3 bases short, with 11 bases between. Germline V gene lookup returns CDR1 SGHTA and CDR2 FQGNSA. The CDR3 is made up of 13 amino acids. This CDR3 reads CASSKDMLYEQYF. DNA for the CDR3: TGTGCCAGCAGCAAAGACATGCTCTACGAGCAGTACTTC.

This CDR3 is CASTARAASNQPQHF. The CDR3 nucleotides are TGTGCCAGCACCGCGAGGGCAGCTAGCAATCAGCCCCAGCATTTT. This chain uses TRBV7-8 with TRBJ1-5; D gene uncertain. Germline-derived CDR1 and CDR2 are SGHVS and FQNEAQ. The CDR3 spans 15 residues. V lost 7 bases and J 0 bases, leaving 13 bases between the germline ends.

This chain links TRBV4-2 with TRBJ1-1; D remains ambiguous. Germline CDR1 LGHNA, CDR2 YNFKEQ. The ends were cut back, 8 bases at V and 6 bases at J, with 13 bases in the middle. The CDR3 consists of 12 residues. The DNA for the CDR3 is TGTGCCAGCGCCGGGGATAAGGCTGAAGCTTTCTTT. Translating it yields CASAGDKAEAFF.

The V call is TRBV5-4, the J call TRBJ2-5; 13 positions agree with TRBD2. Losses at the gene ends were 4 bases for V and 0 bases for J; bases not matched to a gene: 6. In germline, CDR1 is SGHNT, CDR2 YYREEE (reference sequence). The CDR3 spans 17 residues. The CDR3 reads CASSPGLAGQYQETQYF. DNA of the CDR3: TGTGCCAGCAGCCCGGGACTAGCGGGGCAGTACCAAGAGACCCAGTACTTC.

J is TRBJ2-7 and V is TRBV11-3, with TRBD1 identical over 8 bases. The V segment lost 8 bases and the J segment 3 bases; nucleotides outside the gene matches: 9. This CDR3 comprises 14 residues. Looked up from germline, CDR1 is SGHNT and CDR2 is YENEEA. CDR3 region: CASGLTGGNYEQYF. The DNA for the CDR3 is TGTGCCAGCGGACTAACAGGGGGGAACTACGAGCAGTACTTC.

About this clone itself: This CDR3 is also generated by other DNA sequences in the sample. V usage is TRBV30 and J usage is TRBJ2-7, with 8 bases lining up with TRBD1. V was clipped by 5 bases and J by 2 bases; unmatched bases: 2. The CDR3 has 12 amino acids. CDR1 and CDR2 (germline): GTSNPN, SVGIG (reference sequence). CDR3 coding DNA: TGTGCCTGGTCACAGGGGGCCTACGAGCAGTACTTC. Translated: CAWSQGAYEQYF. Combining the CDR3 with reference TRBV30 and TRBJ2-7 gives the whole variable domain SQTIHQWPATLVQPVGSPLSLECTVEGTSNPNLYWYRQAAGRGLQLLFYSVGIGQISSEVPQNLSASRPQDRQFILSSKKLLLSDSGFYLCAWSQGAYEQYFGPGTRLTVT.

This clone was detected once. The chain couples TRBV18 to TRBJ1-2; D gene unclear. V lost 4 bases, J lost 6 bases, and 9 bases lay in between. The CDR3 totals 12 residues. Germline-derived CDR1 and CDR2 are KGHSH and LQKENI. The CDR3 sequence is CASSLTMDGYTF. The DNA of the CDR3 is TGTGCCAGCTCACTCACTATGGATGGCTACACCTTC. The full variable domain, rest sourced from reference TRBV18 and TRBJ1-2, is NAGVMQNPRHLVRRRGQEARLRCSPMKGHSHVYWYRQLPEEGLKFMVYLQKENIIDESGMPKERFSAEFPKEGPSILRIQQVVRGDSAAYFCASSLTMDGYTFGSGTRLTVV.

V and J are TRBV6-5 and TRBJ2-7; 13 bases align to TRBD2. Looked up from germline, CDR1 is MNHEY and CDR2 is SVGAGI. Losses at the gene ends were 4 bases for V and 6 bases for J; bases not matched to a gene: 6. The CDR3 runs 15 residues. CDR3 in amino acids: CASSSTSGGRREQYF. CDR3 in DNA: TGTGCCAGCAGTTCGACTAGCGGGGGGCGTCGCGAGCAGTACTTC.

Notes on this clone: No conserved phenylalanine or tryptophan ends this CDR3, so it is likely a read error. This chain connects TRBV2 to TRBJ1-1; weak D call: TRBD1 (5 bases). The CDR3 runs 14 residues. The V gene lost 7 bases and the J gene lost 0 bases, with 12 bases spanning the gap. Germline V gene sequence: CDR1 SNHLY, CDR2 FYNNEI. CDR3 nucleotide sequence: TGTGCCAGCAAGGTCGCAGGGATGAACACTGAAGCTTTCGTT. It specifies CASKVAGMNTEAFV.

This rearrangement joins TRBV19 to TRBJ2-5; TRBD1 aligns across 7 bases. In germline, CDR1 is LNHDA, CDR2 SQIVND (reference sequence). J lost 1 base, V lost 3 bases, and 5 bases had no gene match. This CDR3 is built from 15 residues. In DNA form, the CDR3 reads TGTGCCAGTAGTATGGGTTGGGACAGCCAAGAGACCCAGTACTTC. Translating it yields CASSMGWDSQETQYF.

The gene calls are TRBV6-5 and TRBJ2-2; tentatively, D is TRBD1 (5 bases). Germline V CDR1 and CDR2: MNHEY, SVGAGI. V lost 6 bases to trimming and J lost 1 base, with 9 bases between them. This CDR3 has 14 residues. The CDR3 spells CASSLQENTGELFF. The CDR3 DNA sequence: TGTGCCAGCAGCCTACAGGAGAACACCGGGGAGCTGTTTTTT.

V gene TRBV30 combines with J gene TRBJ2-7; TRBD1 matches 7 bases. The length of the CDR3 is 17 residues. From germline, CDR1 is GTSNPN and CDR2 SVGIG (reference sequence). The V gene end was trimmed by 0 bases and the J gene end by 1 base; junction bases not matched to a gene: 12. The chain's CDR3 is CAWSVPSRTGYSYEQYF. The DNA of the CDR3 is TGTGCCTGGAGTGTACCCTCCCGGACAGGTTATTCCTACGAGCAGTACTTC.

This chain connects TRBV29-1 to TRBJ1-1, with D hard to call. The CDR3 runs 13 residues. The V and J ends lost 7 bases and 0 bases respectively, with 12 bases between them. Germline V gives CDR1 SQVTM, CDR2 ANQGSEA. The DNA of the CDR3 is TGCAGCGGGGAGCCGGGCATGAACACTGAAGCTTTCTTT. Translating it yields CSGEPGMNTEAFF.

This chain uses TRBV7-2 with TRBJ2-3; tentatively, D is TRBD1 (6 bases). The CDR3 runs 12 residues. CDR1 is SGHTA, CDR2 FQGNSA, per germline. V gave up 4 bases and J gave up 11 bases, with 13 bases separating them. The CDR3, as DNA: TGTGCCAGCAGCTCTTGGGGGCTCATGCAGTATTTT. As protein: CASSSWGLMQYF. The full variable domain, with the rest looked up from reference TRBV7-2 and TRBJ2-3, is GAGVSQSPSNKVTEKGKDVELRCDPISGHTALYWYRQSLGQGLEFLIYFQGNSAPDKSGLPSDRFSAERTGGSVSTLTIQRTQQEDSAVYLCASSSWGLMQYFGPGTRLTVL.

This clone was observed a handful of times. The chain has TRBV29-1 and TRBJ2-3; TRBD2 is a possible D gene (7 bases). The CDR3 runs 15 residues. Germline V gives CDR1 SQVTM, CDR2 ANQGSEA. Deletions cut 1 base from V and 2 bases from J, with 13 bases between. CDR3 residues: CSVEGGGLITDTQYF. Written as DNA, the CDR3 is TGCAGCGTTGAAGGCGGGGGCCTCATCACAGATACGCAGTATTTT.

This clone has more than one count but fewer than ten. The rearrangement uses TRBV6-5 and TRBJ1-6; a possible D gene is TRBD1 (6 bases). The CDR3 is 15 residues long. V was cut by 5 bases and J by 10 bases, with 18 bases left in between. Germline CDR1 and CDR2: MNHEY and SVGAGI. The CDR3 sequence: CASSASGARRSPLHF. DNA of the CDR3: TGTGCCAGCAGTGCCTCAGGGGCTCGGCGGTCACCCCTCCACTTT.